These 2 T cell receptor beta chains share one sample of origin, sequenced in a study of OX40 agonist ivuxolimab in advanced cancers. Produced via immunoSEQ multiplex PCR; TCRdb's table is partial and in-frame only. The sample has 100,000 or so clones, just over 90% seen once. Sequencing used CD4+ or CD8+ T cells sorted from blood, obtained in a trial of the OX40 agonist ivuxolimab. Receptors originate from an adult with an advanced solid tumor such as melanoma, head and neck, liver or kidney cancer.

The V call is TRBV10-3, the J call TRBJ1-2, with D possibly matching TRBD1 (5 bases). V was clipped by 3 bases and J by 7 bases, with 9 bases between them. The germline V gene encodes CDR1 ENHRY and CDR2 SYGVKD. The CDR3 is 12 amino acids. This chain's CDR3 is CAISDIGVGYTF. The CDR3 coding sequence is TGTGCCATCAGTGATATAGGGGTTGGCTACACCTTC.

The chain has TRBV5-6 and TRBJ2-3, with 9 nucleotides matching TRBD1. The CDR3 covers 16 residues. Germline V CDR1 and CDR2: SGHDT, YYEEEE. V shed 2 bases and J 4 bases; nucleotides not matched to a gene: 8. In DNA, the CDR3 is TGTGCCAGCAGCTTAAGGACAGGGGCAAATGCAGATACGCAGTATTTT. Translating it yields CASSLRTGANADTQYF.